This TCR beta chain was found in a study of graft-versus-host responses after intestinal transplantation. Study in general: All recipients were given anti-thymocyte globulin induction, and tacrolimus and steroids were then administered for 2 to 4 years. Broader study findings: Recipient marrow held GvH clones, some first seen in ileum or blood.

Unmatched junction bases numbered 7, after V lost 5 bases and J lost 8 bases. Germline CDR1 LNHDA, CDR2 SQIVND (reference sequence). This CDR3 comprises 14 residues. A note on this clone: The target antigen is unknown.

Here immunoSEQ multiplex PCR was the method, and the copy in TCRdb shows in-frame clones only, minus some. The sample lists about 94,000 clones; roughly 91% were seen once. The clonotype was recovered from a human donor who received an intestinal transplant. The chain recombines TRBV19 with TRBJ1-5; 9 bases agree with TRBD1. The specimen comprised unstimulated CD8+ T cells sorted from spleen or lymph node cells, sampled before intestinal transplant. The CDR3 region is CASSSDRGWEPQHF. CDR3 nucleotides: TGTGCCAGTAGTTCGGACAGGGGATGGGAGCCCCAGCATTTT.